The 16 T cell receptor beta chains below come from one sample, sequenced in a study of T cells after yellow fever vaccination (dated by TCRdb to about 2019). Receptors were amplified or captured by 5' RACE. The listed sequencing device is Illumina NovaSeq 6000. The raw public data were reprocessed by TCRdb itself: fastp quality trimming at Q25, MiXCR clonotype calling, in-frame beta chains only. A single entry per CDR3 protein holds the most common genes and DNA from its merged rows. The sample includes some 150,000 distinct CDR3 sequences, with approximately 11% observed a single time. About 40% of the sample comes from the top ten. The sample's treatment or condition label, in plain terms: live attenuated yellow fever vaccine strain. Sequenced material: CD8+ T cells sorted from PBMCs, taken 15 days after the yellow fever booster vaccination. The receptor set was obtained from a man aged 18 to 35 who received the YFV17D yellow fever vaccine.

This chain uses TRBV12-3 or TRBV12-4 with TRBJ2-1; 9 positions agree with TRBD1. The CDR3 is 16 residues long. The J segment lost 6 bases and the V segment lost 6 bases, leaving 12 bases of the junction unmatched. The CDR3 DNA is TGTGCCAGCAGCCCTCGGTCGGGACAGGGAGTCAATGAGCAGTTCTTC. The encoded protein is CASSPRSGQGVNEQFF.

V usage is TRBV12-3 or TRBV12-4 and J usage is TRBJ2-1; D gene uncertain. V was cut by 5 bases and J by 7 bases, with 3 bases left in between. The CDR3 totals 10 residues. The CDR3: CASSGNEQFF. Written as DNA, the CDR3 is TGTGCCAGCAGTGGGAATGAGCAGTTCTTC.

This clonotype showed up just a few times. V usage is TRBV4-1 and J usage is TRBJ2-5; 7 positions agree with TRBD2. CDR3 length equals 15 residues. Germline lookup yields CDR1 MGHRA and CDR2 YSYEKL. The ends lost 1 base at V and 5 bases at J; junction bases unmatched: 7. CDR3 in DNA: TGCGCCAGCAGCCAAGGGCGGGGGACGGGGGAGACCCAGTACTTC. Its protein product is CASSQGRGTGETQYF.

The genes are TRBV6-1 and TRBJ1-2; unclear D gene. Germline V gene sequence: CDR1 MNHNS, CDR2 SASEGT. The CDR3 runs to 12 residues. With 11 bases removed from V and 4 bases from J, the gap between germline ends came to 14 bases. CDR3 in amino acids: CARSELGYGYTF. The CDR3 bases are TGTGCCCGCTCCGAATTAGGCTATGGCTACACCTTC.

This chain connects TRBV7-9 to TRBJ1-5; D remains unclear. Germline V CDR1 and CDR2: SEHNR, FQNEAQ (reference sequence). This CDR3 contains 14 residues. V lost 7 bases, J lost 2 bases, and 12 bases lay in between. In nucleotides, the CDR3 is TGTGCCAGCACCACCAGTACGGGCAATCAGCCCCAGCATTTT. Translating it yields CASTTSTGNQPQHF.

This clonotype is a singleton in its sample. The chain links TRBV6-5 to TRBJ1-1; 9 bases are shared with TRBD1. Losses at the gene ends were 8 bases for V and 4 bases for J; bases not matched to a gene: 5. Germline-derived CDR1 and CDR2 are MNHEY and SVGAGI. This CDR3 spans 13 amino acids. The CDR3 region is CASLQGASTEAFF. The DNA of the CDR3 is TGTGCCAGCCTACAGGGGGCCTCCACTGAAGCTTTCTTT.

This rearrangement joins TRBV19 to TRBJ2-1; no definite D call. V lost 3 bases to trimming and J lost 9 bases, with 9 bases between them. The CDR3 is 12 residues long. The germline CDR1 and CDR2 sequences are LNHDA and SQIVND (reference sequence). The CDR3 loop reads CASSIWVGEQFF. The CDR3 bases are TGTGCCAGTAGTATCTGGGTGGGTGAGCAGTTCTTC.

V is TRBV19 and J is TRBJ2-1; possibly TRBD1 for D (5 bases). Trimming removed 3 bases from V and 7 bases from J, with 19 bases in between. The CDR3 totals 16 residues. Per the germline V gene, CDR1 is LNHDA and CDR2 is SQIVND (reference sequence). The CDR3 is CASSIIWGSFANEQFF. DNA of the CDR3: TGTGCCAGTAGTATTATTTGGGGCAGCTTTGCGAATGAGCAGTTCTTC.

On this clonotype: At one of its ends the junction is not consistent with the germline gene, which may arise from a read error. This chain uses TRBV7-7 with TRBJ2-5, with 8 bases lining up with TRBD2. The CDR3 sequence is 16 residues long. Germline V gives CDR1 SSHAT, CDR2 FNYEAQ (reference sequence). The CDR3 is CASSLFAAGAQETQYF. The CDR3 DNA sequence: TGTGCTAGCAGCTTATTTGCAGCGGGGGCCCAAGAGACCCAGTACTTC.

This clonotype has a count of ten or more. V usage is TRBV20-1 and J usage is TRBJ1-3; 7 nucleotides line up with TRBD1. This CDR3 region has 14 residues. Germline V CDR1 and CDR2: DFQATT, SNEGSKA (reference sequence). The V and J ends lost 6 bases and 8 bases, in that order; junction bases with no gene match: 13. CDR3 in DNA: TGCAGTGCCCGGGAGCAGGGCACAGGGGACACCATATATTTT. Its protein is CSAREQGTGDTIYF.

CDR3: CASSLASGAKNIQYF. The CDR3 DNA is TGTGCCAGCAGCTTAGCGTCGGGGGCCAAAAACATTCAGTACTTC. The chain has TRBV7-9 and TRBJ2-4, with a weak D call TRBD2 (5 bases). Germline V gene sequence: CDR1 SEHNR, CDR2 FQNEAQ (reference sequence). V was shortened by 0 bases and J by 1 base, with 7 bases between the two germline ends. The CDR3 runs to 15 residues.

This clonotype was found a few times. CDR3 in amino acids: CAWSVLSGSPYEQYF. The CDR3 bases are TGTGCCTGGAGTGTCCTCTCGGGGTCACCCTACGAGCAGTACTTC. This chain connects TRBV30 to TRBJ2-7; tentative D call: TRBD2 (5 bases). This CDR3 has 15 amino acids. V shed 0 bases and J shed 2 bases, with 14 bases lying between them. The V gene's germline CDR1 is GTSNPN and CDR2 SVGIG (reference sequence).

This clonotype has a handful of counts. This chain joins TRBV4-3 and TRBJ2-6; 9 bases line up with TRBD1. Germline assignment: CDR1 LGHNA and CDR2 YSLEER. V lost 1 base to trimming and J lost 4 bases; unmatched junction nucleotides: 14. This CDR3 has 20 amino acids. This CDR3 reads CASSQASGTGSFLGANVLTF. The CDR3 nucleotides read TGCGCCAGCAGCCAAGCCTCCGGGACAGGGTCTTTTCTCGGGGCCAACGTCCTGACTTTC.

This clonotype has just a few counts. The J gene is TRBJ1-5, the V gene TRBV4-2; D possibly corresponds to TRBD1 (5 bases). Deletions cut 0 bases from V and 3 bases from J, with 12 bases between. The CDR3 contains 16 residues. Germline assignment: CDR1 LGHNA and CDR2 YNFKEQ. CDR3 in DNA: TGTGCCAGCAGCCAAGATTCGAGACAGACCAATCAGCCCCAGCATTTT. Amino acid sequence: CASSQDSRQTNQPQHF.

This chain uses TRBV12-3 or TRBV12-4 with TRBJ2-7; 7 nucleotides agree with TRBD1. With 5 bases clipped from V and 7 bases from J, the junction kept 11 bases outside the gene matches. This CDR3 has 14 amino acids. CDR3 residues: CASSKAGGQWEQYF. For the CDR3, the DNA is TGTGCCAGCAGTAAGGCAGGGGGACAATGGGAGCAGTACTTC.

The CDR3 DNA follows: TGTGCCAGCAGCTTTCCCCGGGACGAGGTTTCAGATACGCAGTATTTT. Translation gives CASSFPRDEVSDTQYF. The chain employs TRBV7-8 and TRBJ2-3; the D call may be TRBD1 or TRBD2 (5 bases each). Trimming shortened V by 3 bases and J by 4 bases, and 17 bases separated the two germline ends. CDR3 length: 16 amino acids. Looked up from germline, CDR1 is SGHVS and CDR2 is FQNEAQ.